Here is one T cell receptor (beta chain) with its context. This entry comes from a study of blood T cell repertoires in COVID-19. Whole-study context: Collection of acute and convalescent COVID-19 samples took place in the United States, Italy and Spain. Nucleic acid was either cDNA or gDNA, and it came from T cells, B-cell-depleted T cells, or PBMCs.

Clones were read by immunoSEQ multiplex PCR, and TCRdb kept only the in-frame ones, dropping some. In the table there are 150,000 to 200,000 clones, around nine tenths of which are singletons. Material for sequencing was peripheral blood. This clonotype was sampled from a man aged 18 to 30 with active or convalescent COVID-19.

Here the CDR3 reads CASSLGVSLNTEAFF. The CDR3 DNA is TGTGCCAGCAGCTTAGGTGTTAGTTTGAACACTGAAGCTTTCTTT. The rearrangement uses TRBV7-9 and TRBJ1-1; unclear D gene. The CDR3 is 15 amino acids. Trimming shortened V by 1 base and J by 0 bases, and 9 bases separated the two germline ends. Germline V gene data show CDR1 as SEHNR and CDR2 as FQNEAQ (reference sequence). Together with reference TRBV7-9 and TRBJ1-1, the CDR3 gives the full variable domain: DTGVSQNPRHKITKRGQNVTFRCDPISEHNRLYWYRQTLGQGPEFLTYFQNEAQLEKSRLLSDRFSAERPKGSFSTLEIQRTEQGDSAMYLCASSLGVSLNTEAFFGQGTRLTVV.